Listed here are 13 T cell receptor beta chains from one sample, sequenced in a study of cytomegalovirus exposure and HLA in healthy donors. The PCR used 60 Vbeta and 13 Jbeta primers. Sequenced by immunoSEQ multiplex PCR; TCRdb stores in-frame clones only, minus some. The sample lists about 96,000 clones; around 74% were seen once. Sample: PBMCs. The source is a female donor in good health and CMV-seropositive.

The chain carries TRBV9 and TRBJ2-5, with D tentatively TRBD2 (5 bases). The CDR3 extends over 14 amino acids. The germline V gene encodes CDR1 SGDLS and CDR2 YYNGEE. V gave up 0 bases and J gave up 1 base, with 7 bases separating them. CDR3 nucleotides: TGTGCCAGCAGCGTAGCCAGCGGCCAAGAGACCCAGTACTTC. Residues: CASSVASGQETQYF.

This rearrangement joins TRBV4-3 to TRBJ2-7, with a tentative D call TRBD2 (5 bases). The CDR3 loop spans 15 amino acids. Looked up from germline, CDR1 is LGHNA and CDR2 is YSLEER. V lost 4 bases and J lost 0, with 13 bases in between. The CDR3 DNA sequence: TGCGCCAGCAGCCGACGCATCCGGGGCTCCTACGAGCAGTACTTC. Its protein product is CASSRRIRGSYEQYF.

The rearrangement joins TRBV30 to TRBJ2-5; a possible D gene is TRBD2 (5 bases). Germline V gene sequence: CDR1 GTSNPN, CDR2 SVGIG (reference sequence). Trimming cost V 3 bases and J 7 bases, with 12 bases left between them. The CDR3 is 12 amino acids. CDR3 loop: CAWRSGWATQYF. For the CDR3, the DNA is TGTGCCTGGAGAAGCGGATGGGCGACCCAGTACTTC.

The gene calls are TRBV7-8 and TRBJ2-7; 9 bases map to TRBD1. With 0 bases clipped from V and 3 bases from J, the junction kept 3 bases outside the gene matches. The CDR3 covers 15 residues. Germline V gene lookup returns CDR1 SGHVS and CDR2 FQNEAQ. CDR3 DNA: TGTGCCAGCAGCTTAGCGGGACAGGGCCACTACGAGCAGTACTTC. It codes for CASSLAGQGHYEQYF.

This rearrangement joins TRBV30 to TRBJ1-3; a weak D match, TRBD1 (5 bases). Trimming cost V 0 bases and J 2 bases, with 14 bases left between them. The length of the CDR3 is 16 residues. Germline V lookup: CDR1 GTSNPN, CDR2 SVGIG (reference sequence). This CDR3 reads CAWSVLFDSPGNTIYF. CDR3 bases: TGTGCCTGGAGTGTTCTTTTCGACAGCCCTGGAAACACCATATATTTT.

The rearrangement uses TRBV5-4 and TRBJ2-6; 11 positions match TRBD1. The ends lost 0 bases at V and 6 bases at J; junction bases unmatched: 2. The CDR3 runs 16 residues. The germline gives CDR1 SGHNT, CDR2 YYREEE (reference sequence). CDR3 in DNA: TGTGCCAGCAGCTTGGCCGGACAGGGGGCGGCCAACGTCCTGACTTTC. Protein product: CASSLAGQGAANVLTF.

The chain carries TRBV28 and TRBJ2-3; a possible D gene is TRBD2 (5 bases). The CDR3 consists of 16 residues. Germline CDR1 reads MDHEN; CDR2 reads SYDVKM. Trimming pared 6 bases from V and 0 bases from J, leaving 16 bases between. The CDR3 nucleotides read TGTGCCAGCAGCTCCACCCGGGATCCTAGCACAGATACGCAGTATTTT. Its translation: CASSSTRDPSTDTQYF. The whole variable domain, remainder taken from reference TRBV28 and TRBJ2-3, is DVKVTQSSRYLVKRTGEKVFLECVQDMDHENMFWYRQDPGLGLRLIYFSYDVKMKEKGDIPEGYSVSREKKERFSLILESASTNQTSMYLCASSSTRDPSTDTQYFGPGTRLTVL.

Details on this clone: In the same sample, other DNA sequences code for this CDR3. V usage is TRBV7-2 and J usage is TRBJ2-5; no definite D call. The CDR3 contains 12 residues. Trimming pared 5 bases from V and 0 bases from J, leaving 4 bases between. CDR1 and CDR2 (germline): SGHTA, FQGNSA. Here the CDR3 DNA reads TGTGCCAGCAGCCCATACCAAGAGACCCAGTACTTC. This translates into CASSPYQETQYF.

The chain combines TRBV7-8 with TRBJ2-5, with a tentative D call TRBD1 (5 bases). Trimming removed 3 bases from V and 3 bases from J, with 8 bases in between. The CDR3 has 13 residues. The germline V gene encodes CDR1 SGHVS and CDR2 FQNEAQ. In DNA, the CDR3 is TGTGCCAGCAGCTTGCGCAGGGAAGAGACCCAGTACTTC. The encoded protein is CASSLRREETQYF.

The genes are TRBV28 and TRBJ2-7; possibly TRBD2 for D (7 bases). The germline gives CDR1 MDHEN, CDR2 SYDVKM. V lost 7 bases to trimming and J lost 2 bases, with 12 bases between them. This CDR3 comprises 13 residues. The CDR3 here is CASIGGGPYEQYF. The CDR3 DNA reads as TGTGCCAGCATTGGGGGGGGGCCCTACGAGCAGTACTTC.

This chain uses TRBV28 with TRBJ1-1; D not certain. The CDR3 length is 16 residues. The V gene's germline CDR1 is MDHEN and CDR2 SYDVKM. Trimming removed 0 bases at V and 5 bases at J, with 16 bases between. CDR3 bases: TGTGCCAGCAGTTTATGGTCGGCCCCCCGGGTAACTGAAGCTTTCTTT. It codes for CASSLWSAPRVTEAFF.

The chain is built from TRBV7-9 and TRBJ2-5, with D possibly matching TRBD2 (7 bases). Trimming shortened V by 5 bases and J by 7 bases, and 14 bases separated the two germline ends. CDR1 is SEHNR, CDR2 FQNEAQ, per germline (reference sequence). The CDR3 extends over 13 amino acids. The CDR3 sequence: CASSPLRGGTQYF. The CDR3 DNA reads TGTGCCAGCAGCCCATTAAGGGGGGGGACCCAGTACTTC.

The chain is built from TRBV28 and TRBJ2-7; 12 bases fit TRBD2. Per the germline V gene, CDR1 is MDHEN and CDR2 is SYDVKM. The CDR3 consists of 15 residues. The V gene end was trimmed by 6 bases and the J gene end by 1 base; junction bases not matched to a gene: 4. The CDR3 DNA reads TGTGCCAGCAGCCCTGGACTAGCGGGATCCTACGAGCAGTACTTC. Its translation is CASSPGLAGSYEQYF.